This T cell receptor (beta chain) was obtained from a study of CD8+ T cells in alopecia areata. General observations from the study: Against the mouse data, patients shared TCRs less clearly, possibly for HLA reasons.

Both peripheral blood and punch biopsies of lesional scalp skin were obtained from patients who had alopecia areata. The sequencing template was cDNA reverse transcribed from extracted RNA. Using immunoSEQ multiplex PCR, the repertoire was profiled, and TCRdb retains in-frame clones only, with some absent. The sample has 150,000 to 200,000 clones; 59% are singletons. On this clone: Its antigen is undetermined.

The source material was CD4+ T cells sorted from blood, sampled at week 0. The source is a human donor with alopecia areata.

CDR3 region: CASLLDGTGELFF. The DNA for the CDR3 is TGTGCCAGCCTACTAGACGGCACCGGGGAGCTGTTTTTT. This sequence joins TRBV5-4 and TRBJ2-2; the D gene is possibly TRBD2 (5 bases). CDR3 length equals 13 residues. CDR1 and CDR2 from the germline V gene are SGHNT and YYREEE (reference sequence). V gave up 7 bases and J gave up 4 bases, with 11 bases separating them.